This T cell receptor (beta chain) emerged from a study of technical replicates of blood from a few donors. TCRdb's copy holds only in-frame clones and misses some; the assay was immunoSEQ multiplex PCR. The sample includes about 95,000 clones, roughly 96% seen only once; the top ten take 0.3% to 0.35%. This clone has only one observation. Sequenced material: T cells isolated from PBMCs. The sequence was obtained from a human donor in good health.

In nucleotides, the CDR3 is TGTGCCAGCAGACAGCAGACTAACTATGGCTACACCTTC. This gives the protein CASRQQTNYGYTF. The rearrangement joins TRBV5-4 to TRBJ1-2; the D is unclear. Deletions cut 5 bases from V and 0 bases from J, with 8 bases between. CDR1 is SGHNT and CDR2 is YYREEE in the germline V gene (reference sequence). The CDR3 covers 13 residues.